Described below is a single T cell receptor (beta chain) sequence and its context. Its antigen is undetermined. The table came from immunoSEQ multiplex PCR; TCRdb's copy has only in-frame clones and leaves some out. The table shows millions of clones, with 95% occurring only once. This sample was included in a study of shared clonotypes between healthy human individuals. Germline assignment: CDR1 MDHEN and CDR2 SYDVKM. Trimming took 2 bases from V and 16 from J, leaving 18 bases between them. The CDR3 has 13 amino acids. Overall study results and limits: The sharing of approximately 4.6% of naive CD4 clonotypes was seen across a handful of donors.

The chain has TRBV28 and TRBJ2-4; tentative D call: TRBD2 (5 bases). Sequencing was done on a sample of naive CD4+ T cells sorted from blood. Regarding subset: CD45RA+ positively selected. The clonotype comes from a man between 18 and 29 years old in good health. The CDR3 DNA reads TGTGCCAGCAGTTTAGGGGTCCCGGGGATGAATTACTTC. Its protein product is CASSLGVPGMNYF.